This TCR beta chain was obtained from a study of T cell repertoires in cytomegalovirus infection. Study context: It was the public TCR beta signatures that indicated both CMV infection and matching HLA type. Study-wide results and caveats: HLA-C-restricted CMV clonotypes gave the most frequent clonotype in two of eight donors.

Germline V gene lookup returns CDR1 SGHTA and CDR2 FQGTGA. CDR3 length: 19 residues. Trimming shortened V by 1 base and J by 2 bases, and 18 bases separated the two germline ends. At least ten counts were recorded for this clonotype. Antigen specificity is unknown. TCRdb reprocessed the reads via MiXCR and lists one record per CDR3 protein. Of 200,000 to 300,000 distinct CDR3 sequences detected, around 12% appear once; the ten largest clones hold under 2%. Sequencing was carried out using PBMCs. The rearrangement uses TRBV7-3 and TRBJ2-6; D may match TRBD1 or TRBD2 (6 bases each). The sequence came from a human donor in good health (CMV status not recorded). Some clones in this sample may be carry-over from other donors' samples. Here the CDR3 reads CASSLNGGGPGAGANVLTF. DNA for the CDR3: TGTGCCAGCAGCTTAAATGGTGGGGGGCCAGGCGCTGGGGCCAACGTCCTGACTTTC.